These 21 T cell receptor beta chains originate from one sample sequenced in a study of blood T cell repertoires in COVID-19. The assay was immunoSEQ multiplex PCR, and TCRdb's table has in-frame clones only and misses some. Of roughly 340,000 clones in the sample, roughly 90% were seen once. The sequencing sample was made of peripheral blood. The receptors come from a woman aged 30 to 39 with COVID-19, enrolled during active disease.

This clone showed up just once. The chain has TRBV24-1 and TRBJ1-2; D gene uncertain. V lost 0 bases to trimming and J lost 2 bases, with 6 bases between them. CDR3 length equals 14 residues. The V gene's germline CDR1 is KGHDR and CDR2 SFDVKD. Here the CDR3 DNA reads TGTGCCACCAGTGATTTGTGGGAGAACTATGGCTACACCTTC. Residues: CATSDLWENYGYTF.

The V gene is TRBV18, the J gene TRBJ2-3; D gene uncertain. The germline V and J ends were trimmed by 2 bases and 6 bases, with 9 bases remaining between them. CDR3 size: 13 residues. Germline lookup yields CDR1 KGHSH and CDR2 LQKENI. CDR3: CASSPSLEDTQYF. CDR3 in DNA: TGTGCCAGCTCACCAAGTCTGGAGGATACGCAGTATTTT. Full variable domain (outside the CDR3, taken from reference TRBV18 and TRBJ2-3): NAGVMQNPRHLVRRRGQEARLRCSPMKGHSHVYWYRQLPEEGLKFMVYLQKENIIDESGMPKERFSAEFPKEGPSILRIQQVVRGDSAAYFCASSPSLEDTQYFGPGTRLTVL.

The V call is TRBV11-2, the J call TRBJ1-1; 7 nucleotides match TRBD1. The germline V gene has CDR1 SGHAT and CDR2 FQNNGV. The ends lost 6 bases at V and 1 base at J; junction bases unmatched: 14. The CDR3 runs to 17 residues. CDR3 in DNA: TGTGCCAGCAGGGTGGGTTTAAGGGGGCTGAGGAACACTGAAGCTTTCTTT. It codes for CASRVGLRGLRNTEAFF.

This chain connects TRBV29-1 to TRBJ2-3; 10 bases fit TRBD2. From germline, CDR1 is SQVTM and CDR2 ANQGSEA. This CDR3 spans 12 amino acids. V shed 7 bases and J 4 bases; nucleotides not matched to a gene: 2. The CDR3 region has the DNA TGCAGCGGCGGACTAGCGGCAGATACGCAGTATTTT. It specifies CSGGLAADTQYF.

J is TRBJ2-3 and V is TRBV5-1, with 7 bases identical to TRBD1. Losses at the gene ends were 6 bases for V and 2 bases for J; bases not matched to a gene: 6. Germline lookup yields CDR1 SGHRS and CDR2 YFSETQ. CDR3 length: 14 residues. DNA of the CDR3: TGCGCCAGCACTCGGGACAGCCCCACAGATACGCAGTATTTT. Its translation is CASTRDSPTDTQYF.

The chain uses TRBV19 and TRBJ1-1; TRBD1 might be the D (6 bases). Trimming pared 5 bases from V and 2 bases from J, leaving 18 bases between. The germline V gene encodes CDR1 LNHDA and CDR2 SQIVND (reference sequence). The CDR3 is 16 amino acids. The CDR3 DNA reads TGTGCCAGTAGTGCAATCTACAGGGATCTCAACACTGAAGCTTTCTTT. Its protein product is CASSAIYRDLNTEAFF.

V is TRBV6-2 or TRBV6-3 and J is TRBJ2-7, with D hard to call. Germline values: CDR1 MNHEY, CDR2 SVGEGT. CDR3 length: 14 amino acids. Trimming took 0 bases from V and 4 from J, leaving 10 bases between them. The CDR3 sequence is CASSYSPGGYEQYV. The CDR3 coding sequence is TGTGCCAGCAGTTACTCGCCGGGTGGGTACGAGCAGTACGTC.

V gene TRBV3-1 (or the pseudogene TRBV3-2) combines with J gene TRBJ2-1; 11 nucleotides line up with TRBD2. Germline lookup yields CDR1 LGHDT and CDR2 YNNKEL (reference sequence). The CDR3 consists of 14 residues. The V and J ends lost 4 bases and 9 bases, in that order; junction bases with no gene match: 5. The CDR3 loop reads CASSLGLAGTEQFF. CDR3 bases: TGTGCCAGCAGCCTCGGACTAGCGGGCACTGAGCAGTTCTTC.

The gene calls are TRBV5-1 and TRBJ2-3; a weak D match, TRBD1 (5 bases). V lost 3 bases and J lost 9, with 8 bases in between. From germline, CDR1 is SGHRS and CDR2 YFSETQ. CDR3 size: 11 residues. The CDR3 DNA follows: TGCGCCAGCAGCTATGGGGCGACGCAGTATTTT. Residues: CASSYGATQYF.

In this sample, this clone turned up once. The CDR3 sequence is CATSDYRGSSYNEQFF. The CDR3 region has the DNA TGTGCCACCAGTGATTACCGCGGGAGTTCCTACAATGAGCAGTTCTTC. The chain carries TRBV24-1 and TRBJ2-1; TRBD2 matches at 7 bases. The ends lost 2 bases at V and 1 base at J; junction bases unmatched: 4. Germline CDR1 and CDR2: KGHDR and SFDVKD. The CDR3 contains 16 residues.

The gene calls are TRBV7-8 and TRBJ2-1; 7 bases map to TRBD2. The V and J ends lost 5 bases and 8 bases, in that order; junction bases with no gene match: 12. The CDR3 covers 15 residues. Looked up from germline, CDR1 is SGHVS and CDR2 is FQNEAQ. The CDR3 nucleotides are TGTGCCAGCAGCGCCCAGCCGGGAGGCCCCCATGAGCAGTTCTTC. It specifies CASSAQPGGPHEQFF.

This clone was seen only once. The chain is built from TRBV6-2 or TRBV6-3 and TRBJ1-1, with TRBD1 as a possible D gene (6 bases). V was pared by 4 bases and J by 1 base, with 19 bases between. CDR1 is MNHEY and CDR2 is SVGEGT in the germline V gene. This CDR3 comprises 17 residues. CDR3 amino acids: CASSSLQKGTTNTEAFF. The CDR3 region has the DNA TGTGCCAGCAGTTCCCTTCAAAAGGGGACAACGAACACTGAAGCTTTCTTT.

The rearrangement uses TRBV10-3 and TRBJ2-6; 7 bases map to TRBD1. CDR3 size: 18 residues. V was pared by 6 bases and J by 0 bases, with 11 bases of the junction left unmatched. The V gene's germline CDR1 is ENHRY and CDR2 SYGVKD. The DNA for the CDR3 is TGTGCCATCAGCGACCCAGGACAGGCCAGCTCTGGGGCCAACGTCCTGACTTTC. Its protein product is CAISDPGQASSGANVLTF.

The chain links TRBV19 to TRBJ2-2, with no clear D. The V and J ends lost 7 bases and 10 bases respectively, with 10 bases between them. The CDR3 has 11 residues. Germline assignment: CDR1 LNHDA and CDR2 SQIVND (reference sequence). CDR3 DNA: TGTGCCAGTATGGGCCGCGAGGAGCTGTTTTTT. Translated, it gives CASMGREELFF.

This clone has a single count. The chain combines TRBV21-1 with TRBJ1-6; the table's D call TRBD1 went unverified against the DNA. TRBV21-1 counts as a pseudogene. This CDR3 has 15 residues. Written as DNA, the CDR3 is TGTGCCAGCAGCGCTCCGGGACACTATAATTCACCCCTCCACTTT. Protein: CASSAPGHYNSPLHF.

The chain links TRBV5-4 to TRBJ2-3; TRBD2 matches 9 bases. The CDR3 has 16 residues. V was pared by 4 bases and J by 1 base, with 7 bases of the junction left unmatched. Germline CDR1 is SGHNT and CDR2 is YYREEE (reference sequence). This CDR3 is CASSRGVAGGTDTQYF. In DNA, the CDR3 is TGTGCCAGCAGCCGGGGGGTAGCGGGGGGCACAGATACGCAGTATTTT. Together with reference TRBV5-4 and TRBJ2-3, the CDR3 gives the full variable domain: ETGVTQSPTHLIKTRGQQVTLRCSSQSGHNTVSWYQQALGQGPQFIFQYYREEENGRGNFPPRFSGLQFPNYSSELNVNALELDDSALYLCASSRGVAGGTDTQYFGPGTRLTVL.

This clone was observed a single time. The chain is built from TRBV27 and TRBJ2-3; D is possibly TRBD2 (7 bases). Germline-derived CDR1 and CDR2 are MNHEY and SMNVEV (reference sequence). This CDR3 is built from 17 residues. V gave up 3 bases and J gave up 5 bases, with 21 bases separating them. The CDR3 spells CASSFYPVGGAGDTQYF. In nucleotides, the CDR3 is TGTGCCAGCAGTTTTTACCCTGTAGGGGGGGCGGGAGATACGCAGTATTTT.

The chain combines TRBV14 with TRBJ2-5; D is perhaps TRBD1 (5 bases). V was cut by 1 base and J by 1 base, with 13 bases left in between. CDR1 is SGHDN and CDR2 is FVKESK in the germline V gene. The CDR3 is 16 amino acids. CDR3 loop: CASSQGGWGRQETQYF. The CDR3 DNA reads as TGTGCCAGCAGCCAAGGCGGCTGGGGCCGCCAAGAGACCCAGTACTTC.

The chain has TRBV7-2 and TRBJ1-2, with D uncertain. There are 14 residues in the CDR3. Germline loops: CDR1 SGHTA, CDR2 FQGNSA. Trimming pared 3 bases from V and 6 bases from J, leaving 14 bases between. The CDR3 spells CASSFAGFQNGYTF. The CDR3 DNA reads as TGTGCCAGCAGCTTCGCCGGGTTTCAGAATGGCTACACCTTC.

This rearrangement joins TRBV7-2 to TRBJ1-1, with 7 bases aligning to TRBD1. This CDR3 spans 15 amino acids. In germline, CDR1 is SGHTA, CDR2 FQGNSA. With 5 bases clipped from V and 0 bases from J, the junction kept 6 bases outside the gene matches. The CDR3 loop is CASSPWDSMNTEAFF. The CDR3 DNA reads as TGTGCCAGCAGCCCCTGGGACAGCATGAACACTGAAGCTTTCTTT.

This rearrangement joins TRBV6-5 to TRBJ2-1; D is undetermined. CDR1 is MNHEY, CDR2 SVGAGI, per germline. This CDR3 has 12 amino acids. V was trimmed by 5 bases and J by 2 bases, leaving 4 bases between them. In nucleotides, the CDR3 is TGTGCCAGCAGTATCACCTACAATGAGCAGTTCTTC. Amino acid sequence: CASSITYNEQFF.